The 25 T cell receptor beta chains below come from one sample, sequenced in a study of control samples from healthy donors and cancer patients. TCRdb's table, derived via immunoSEQ multiplex PCR, lists solely in-frame clones and lacks some. The table has about 130,000 clones, roughly 87% seen once. Material for sequencing was blood. These receptors originate from a man in his late teens or twenties in good health.

This sequence joins TRBV27 and TRBJ1-2; 9 bases agree with TRBD1. This CDR3 has 15 residues. The trim removed 5 bases at V and 6 bases at J, leaving 10 bases unmatched. Germline V gene data show CDR1 as MNHEY and CDR2 as SMNVEV (reference sequence). The CDR3 DNA reads TGTGCCAGCAGTCCTAGGAGGGACAGGGACCATGGCTACACCTTC. The encoded protein is CASSPRRDRDHGYTF.

The chain joins TRBV28 to TRBJ2-7; D tentatively reads TRBD1 or TRBD2 (5 bases each). The germline V gene encodes CDR1 MDHEN and CDR2 SYDVKM. The CDR3 has 14 amino acids. V lost 4 bases, J lost 4 bases, and 14 bases lay in between. CDR3 region: CASSSPGPRYEQYF. The CDR3 bases are TGTGCCAGCAGTTCCCCGGGGCCTAGGTACGAGCAGTACTTC.

This chain's CDR3 is CASSPQVGKLFF. For the CDR3, the DNA is TGTGCCAGTAGTCCCCAGGTCGGAAAACTGTTTTTT. The genes are TRBV19 and TRBJ1-4, with no clear D. Per the germline V gene, CDR1 is LNHDA and CDR2 is SQIVND (reference sequence). The CDR3 has 12 residues. The V end lost 5 bases, the J end lost 10 bases, and 11 bases lay between the germline ends.

This chain connects TRBV3-1 (or the pseudogene TRBV3-2) to TRBJ1-1; 7 bases fit TRBD1. This CDR3 has 17 residues. The trim removed 0 bases at V and 0 bases at J, leaving 7 bases unmatched. The germline V gene encodes CDR1 LGHDT and CDR2 YNNKEL (reference sequence). The CDR3 region has the DNA TGTGCCAGCAGCCAAGATAGGCACAGGGGAATGAACACTGAAGCTTTCTTT. Its protein is CASSQDRHRGMNTEAFF.

The count of this clone is one. V is TRBV30 and J is TRBJ1-5, with TRBD1 as a possible D gene (5 bases). The CDR3 is 15 amino acids. V lost 0 bases and J lost 6, with 15 bases in between. Germline CDR1 is GTSNPN and CDR2 is SVGIG (reference sequence). The CDR3 coding sequence is TGTGCCTGGAGTGTAATAGCAGGGAATGGTCAGCCCCAGCATTTT. Protein: CAWSVIAGNGQPQHF.

The chain uses TRBV9 and TRBJ2-4, with D perhaps TRBD1 (6 bases). V was shortened by 2 bases and J by 2 bases, with 8 bases between the two germline ends. CDR3 length equals 14 residues. CDR1 and CDR2 (germline): SGDLS, YYNGEE. The CDR3 loop reads CASSVGDTKNIQYF. CDR3 nucleotides: TGTGCCAGCAGCGTTGGGGACACCAAAAACATTCAGTACTTC.

CDR3: CASSETGANSPLHF. The DNA of the CDR3 is TGTGCCAGCAGTGAAACAGGCGCCAATTCACCCCTCCACTTT. The rearrangement links TRBV6-4 to TRBJ1-6; D perhaps matches TRBD1 (5 bases). CDR1 MRHNA and CDR2 SNTAGT come from the germline V gene. The CDR3 has 14 amino acids. V lost 3 bases, J lost 7 bases, and 10 bases lay in between.

The chain is built from TRBV27 and TRBJ1-2, with D tentatively TRBD1 (5 bases). The CDR3 consists of 11 residues. Germline CDR1 MNHEY, CDR2 SMNVEV (reference sequence). Trimming left V 6 bases short and J 6 bases short, with 8 bases between. The CDR3 bases are TGTGCCAGCAGAAGAGGGGATGGCTACACCTTC. It translates to CASRRGDGYTF.

This clone came up a few times. V gene TRBV2 combines with J gene TRBJ1-5, with D unclear. CDR3 length equals 14 residues. V lost 8 bases and J lost 3, with 14 bases in between. Germline V gives CDR1 SNHLY, CDR2 FYNNEI. CDR3 residues: CASSLVATNQPQHF. CDR3 nucleotides: TGTGCCAGCTCTTTAGTAGCCACCAATCAGCCCCAGCATTTT.

This chain links TRBV25-1 with TRBJ2-7; 10 bases agree with TRBD2. CDR1 is MGHDK and CDR2 is SYGVNS in the germline V gene. CDR3 size: 16 residues. V gave up 4 bases and J gave up 4 bases; unmatched junction bases: 10. The CDR3 spells CASSVAGGPSGYEQYF. The CDR3 nucleotides are TGTGCCAGCAGTGTAGCGGGAGGTCCTTCGGGGTACGAGCAGTACTTC.

The chain has TRBV24-1 and TRBJ1-5; weak D call: TRBD1 (5 bases). V was shortened by 6 bases and J by 7 bases, with 15 bases between the two germline ends. The CDR3 has 14 amino acids. Germline-derived CDR1 and CDR2 are KGHDR and SFDVKD. The CDR3 coding sequence is TGTGCCACCAGTCAAACAGGTTCGGGCCAGCCCCAGCATTTT. Protein: CATSQTGSGQPQHF.

The chain uses TRBV6-2 or TRBV6-3 and TRBJ2-3; 7 bases fit TRBD2. Per germline, CDR1 MNHEY and CDR2 SVGEGT. This CDR3 is built from 17 residues. V was pared by 4 bases and J by 2 bases, with 12 bases of the junction left unmatched. The CDR3 reads CASSFGRDRDYTDTQYF. Here the CDR3 DNA reads TGTGCCAGCAGTTTCGGACGAGACCGGGACTACACAGATACGCAGTATTTT.

The chain couples TRBV19 to TRBJ2-1; the match to TRBD2 covers 7 bases. The CDR3 loop spans 14 amino acids. The germline CDR1 and CDR2 sequences are LNHDA and SQIVND (reference sequence). With V trimmed by 2 bases and J by 5 bases, 3 bases remained unmatched. The CDR3 coding sequence is TGTGCCAGTAGTATACACGGGAGGAACAATGAGCAGTTCTTC. This gives the protein CASSIHGRNNEQFF.

This rearrangement joins TRBV18 to TRBJ1-1; no clear D. Trimming removed 2 bases at V and 0 bases at J, with 4 bases between. The CDR3 extends over 13 amino acids. The germline V gene encodes CDR1 KGHSH and CDR2 LQKENI. CDR3 sequence: CASSPNVNTEAFF. The CDR3 region has the DNA TGTGCCAGCTCACCAAATGTGAACACTGAAGCTTTCTTT.

The chain carries TRBV6-2 or TRBV6-3 and TRBJ1-5, with D uncertain. This CDR3 has 16 amino acids. The germline V gene has CDR1 MNHEY and CDR2 SVGEGT. V was pared by 0 bases and J by 1 base, with 10 bases between. For the CDR3, the DNA is TGTGCCAGCAGTTACTCTGGAGCCGGGAGCAATCAGCCCCAGCATTTT. Translation gives CASSYSGAGSNQPQHF.

This clone occurred once. This sequence joins TRBV11-3 and TRBJ1-1, with 7 bases identical to TRBD1. This CDR3 is built from 15 residues. Germline V gives CDR1 SGHNT, CDR2 YENEEA. The V segment lost 5 bases and the J segment 1 base; nucleotides outside the gene matches: 7. The CDR3 sequence: CASSPTGFANTEAFF. The CDR3 DNA reads as TGTGCCAGCAGCCCGACAGGGTTTGCGAACACTGAAGCTTTCTTT.

The V and J genes are TRBV3-1 (or the pseudogene TRBV3-2) and TRBJ2-7; D possibly matches TRBD1 or TRBD2 (5 bases each). Trimming shortened V by 8 bases and J by 3 bases, and 5 bases separated the two germline ends. CDR1 and CDR2 from the germline V gene are LGHDT and YNNKEL (reference sequence). The CDR3 runs to 10 residues. The CDR3 nucleotides are TGTGCCAGCGGGGGCTACGAGCAGTACTTC. The encoded protein is CASGGYEQYF.

The rearrangement joins TRBV7-6 to TRBJ2-7; D unclear. V was cut by 5 bases and J by 0 bases, with 14 bases left in between. The CDR3 loop spans 15 amino acids. Germline values: CDR1 SGHVS, CDR2 FNYEAQ. The CDR3 is CASSLASQPSYEQYF. The CDR3, as DNA: TGTGCCAGCAGCCTGGCCAGTCAGCCCTCCTACGAGCAGTACTTC.

This clone was seen more than once but under ten times. Different DNA sequences within this sample yield the same CDR3. The rearrangement uses TRBV27 and TRBJ1-2; D ambiguous. The length of the CDR3 is 12 residues. Per the germline V gene, CDR1 is MNHEY and CDR2 is SMNVEV (reference sequence). V lost 2 bases, J lost 2 bases, and 3 bases lay in between. Here the CDR3 DNA reads TGTGCCAGCAGTTTAGGCAACTATGGCTACACCTTC. Encoded protein: CASSLGNYGYTF.

The V gene is TRBV27, the J gene TRBJ2-7, with 7 bases fitting TRBD1. The junction had 9 bases not matched to a gene; V was cut back by 6 bases and J by 1 base. The CDR3 is made up of 15 amino acids. The germline CDR1 and CDR2 sequences are MNHEY and SMNVEV (reference sequence). The CDR3 protein is CASRIGQVGSYEQYF. CDR3 DNA sequence: TGTGCCAGCAGAATCGGACAGGTAGGGTCCTACGAGCAGTACTTC.

Here the CDR3 reads CASSQVQKYNEQFF. The CDR3 DNA is TGTGCCAGCAGCCAAGTTCAAAAATACAATGAGCAGTTCTTC. The chain combines TRBV3-1 (or the pseudogene TRBV3-2) with TRBJ2-1; no reliable D call. Trimming stripped 1 base from V and 4 bases from J, with 8 bases between. Germline CDR1 reads LGHDT; CDR2 reads YNNKEL (reference sequence). This CDR3 region has 14 residues.

This clone occurred once. The V call is TRBV19, the J call TRBJ1-6; TRBD1 agrees at 7 bases. Germline CDR1 is LNHDA and CDR2 is SQIVND (reference sequence). J gave up 9 bases and V 4 bases, and 12 bases lay outside the gene matches. This CDR3 contains 16 residues. In DNA, the CDR3 is TGTGCCAGTAGTAAAAACCGGGACAGAGGACCTTCACCCCTCCACTTT. It encodes CASSKNRDRGPSPLHF. Based on the CDR3 plus reference TRBV19 and TRBJ1-6, the full variable domain is DGGITQSPKYLFRKEGQNVTLSCEQNLNHDAMYWYRQDPGQGLRLIYYSQIVNDFQKGDIAEGYSVSREKKESFPLTVTSAQKNPTAFYLCASSKNRDRGPSPLHFGNGTRLTVT.

CDR3 nucleotides: TGTGCCAGCAGCTTACTACCCAGCTCCTACAATGAGCAGTTCTTC. Amino acid sequence: CASSLLPSSYNEQFF. This chain uses TRBV7-2 with TRBJ2-1; D unclear. Per the germline V gene, CDR1 is SGHTA and CDR2 is FQGNSA. Between the trimmed V and J ends, which lost 2 bases and 0 bases, there was a span of 8 bases. This CDR3 spans 15 amino acids.

The V call is TRBV11-2, the J call TRBJ2-1; 8 positions agree with TRBD2. This CDR3 contains 17 residues. CDR1 SGHAT and CDR2 FQNNGV come from the germline V gene. The V and J ends lost 4 bases and 6 bases, in that order; junction bases with no gene match: 14. CDR3 nucleotide sequence: TGTGCCAGCAGCTCCTCTCGGAGAGCGGGAGTAACCAATGAGCAGTTCTTC. Translating it yields CASSSSRRAGVTNEQFF.

The CDR3 nucleotides are TGCGCCAGCAGCGCCCTAGGGCGAGCGGGAGGGCCGGAGACCCAGTACTTC. Its translation: CASSALGRAGGPETQYF. The J gene is TRBJ2-5, the V gene TRBV5-1; 10 bases fit TRBD2. The junction had 14 bases not matched to a gene; V was cut back by 4 bases and J by 5 bases. Germline CDR1 is SGHRS and CDR2 is YFSETQ. The CDR3 is 17 amino acids.